A single T cell receptor beta chain is shown here with its context. Data came from immunoSEQ multiplex PCR; TCRdb stores just in-frame clones and leaves some out. The sample holds over 450,000 clones, approximately 92% seen once. The data are from a study of blood T cell repertoires in COVID-19. Study background: Both acute and convalescent COVID-19 samples were obtained from the United States, Italy and Spain. The analysed material was cDNA or gDNA that came from T cells, B-cell-depleted T cells, or PBMCs.

This receptor was taken from a man aged 18 to 35 with COVID-19, enrolled during active disease. The sequenced sample was peripheral blood.

The CDR3 reads CASLSIRDTRSYSNQPQHF. The DNA for the CDR3 is TGTGCCAGCCTGAGCATTAGGGACACCAGGTCGTATAGCAATCAGCCCCAGCATTTT. The chain couples TRBV11-3 to TRBJ1-5, with a tentative D call TRBD1 (6 bases). In germline, CDR1 is SGHNT, CDR2 YENEEA. The V end was cut by 8 bases, the J end by 0 bases, with 26 bases between. This CDR3 contains 19 residues.